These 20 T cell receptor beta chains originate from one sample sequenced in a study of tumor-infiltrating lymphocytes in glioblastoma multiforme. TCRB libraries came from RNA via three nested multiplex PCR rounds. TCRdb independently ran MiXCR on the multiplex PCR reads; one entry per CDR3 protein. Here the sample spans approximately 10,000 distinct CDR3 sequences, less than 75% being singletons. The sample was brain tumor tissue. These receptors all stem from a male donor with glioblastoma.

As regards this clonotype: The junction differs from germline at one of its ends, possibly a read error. CDR3 in DNA: TGCAGTGCTAGATATAGGACAGGGAATGGCTACGCCTTC. Residues: CSARYRTGNGYAF. The gene calls are TRBV20-1 and TRBJ1-2, with TRBD1 identical over 8 bases. Germline V gene data show CDR1 as DFQATT and CDR2 as SNEGSKA (reference sequence). The CDR3 is made up of 13 amino acids.

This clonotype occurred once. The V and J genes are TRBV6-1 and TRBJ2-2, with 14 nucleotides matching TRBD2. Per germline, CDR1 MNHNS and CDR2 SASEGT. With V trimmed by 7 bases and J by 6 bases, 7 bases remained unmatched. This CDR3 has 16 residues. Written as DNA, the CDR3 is TGTGCCAGCACCAGACTAGCGGGAGGGTACGCCGGGGAGCTGTTTTTT. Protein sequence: CASTRLAGGYAGELFF.

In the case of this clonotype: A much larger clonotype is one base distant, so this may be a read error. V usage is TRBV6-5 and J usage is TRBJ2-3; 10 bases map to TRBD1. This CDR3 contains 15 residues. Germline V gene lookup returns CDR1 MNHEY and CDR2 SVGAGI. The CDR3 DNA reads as TGTGCCAGCAGTTACTCGACAGGGGGCACAGATACGCGGTATTTT. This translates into CASSYSTGGTDTRYF.

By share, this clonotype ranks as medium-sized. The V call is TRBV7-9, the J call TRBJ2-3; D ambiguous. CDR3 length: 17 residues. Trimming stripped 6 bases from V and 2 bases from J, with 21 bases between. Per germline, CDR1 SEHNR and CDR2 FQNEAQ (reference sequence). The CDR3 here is CASRTTSGLNPTDTQYF. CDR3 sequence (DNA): TGTGCCAGCAGGACCACCTCCGGTCTTAATCCCACAGATACGCAGTATTTT. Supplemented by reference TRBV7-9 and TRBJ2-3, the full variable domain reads DTGVSQNPRHKITKRGQNVTFRCDPISEHNRLYWYRQTLGQGPEFLTYFQNEAQLEKSRLLSDRFSAERPKGSFSTLEIQRTEQGDSAMYLCASRTTSGLNPTDTQYFGPGTRLTVL.

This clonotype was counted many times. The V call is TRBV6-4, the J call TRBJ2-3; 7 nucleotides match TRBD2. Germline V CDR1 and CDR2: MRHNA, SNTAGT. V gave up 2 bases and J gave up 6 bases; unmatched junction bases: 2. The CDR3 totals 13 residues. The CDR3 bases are TGTGCCAGCAGTGACGGGGGGGGTGATACGCAGTATTTT. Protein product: CASSDGGGDTQYF.

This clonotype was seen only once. CDR3 region: CASSSRPLGEQYF. The DNA for the CDR3 is TGTGCCAGCAGTTCCCGGCCCCTGGGTGAGCAGTACTTC. The rearrangement links TRBV12-3 or TRBV12-4 to TRBJ2-7, with no clear D. V lost 4 bases and J 7 bases, leaving 14 bases between the germline ends. The CDR3 extends over 13 amino acids.

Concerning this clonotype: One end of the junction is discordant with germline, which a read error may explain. The CDR3 DNA follows: TGCAATGTTGAAAGCCGGGGAGGCACCTACCAGCAGTACTTC. The encoded protein is CNVESRGGTYQQYF. The chain links TRBV29-1 to TRBJ2-7, with D maybe TRBD2 (6 bases). The CDR3 loop spans 14 amino acids. Germline values: CDR1 SQVTM, CDR2 ANQGSEA.

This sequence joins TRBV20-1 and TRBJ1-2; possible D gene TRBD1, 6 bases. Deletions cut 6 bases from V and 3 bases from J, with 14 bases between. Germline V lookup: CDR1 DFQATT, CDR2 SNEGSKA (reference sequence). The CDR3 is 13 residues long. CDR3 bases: TGCAGTGCCCCGGGGAGGGGGGACTATGGCTACACCTTC. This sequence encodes CSAPGRGDYGYTF.

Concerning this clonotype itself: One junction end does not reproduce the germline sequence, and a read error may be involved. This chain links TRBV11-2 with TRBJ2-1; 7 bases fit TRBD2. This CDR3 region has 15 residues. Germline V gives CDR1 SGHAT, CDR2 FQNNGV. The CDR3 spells CAISLAGPSGNVRFF. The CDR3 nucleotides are TGTGCCATCAGCTTAGCGGGCCCATCGGGCAATGTGCGGTTCTTC.

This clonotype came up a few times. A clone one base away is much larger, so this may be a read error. Here the CDR3 reads CGGGYPYEQYF. The CDR3 nucleotides read TGCGGTGGCGGGTACCCCTACGAGCAGTACTTC. V is TRBV20-1 and J is TRBJ2-7; tentative D call: TRBD2 (5 bases). The CDR3 consists of 11 residues. Germline V gene sequence: CDR1 DFQATT, CDR2 SNEGSKA (reference sequence).

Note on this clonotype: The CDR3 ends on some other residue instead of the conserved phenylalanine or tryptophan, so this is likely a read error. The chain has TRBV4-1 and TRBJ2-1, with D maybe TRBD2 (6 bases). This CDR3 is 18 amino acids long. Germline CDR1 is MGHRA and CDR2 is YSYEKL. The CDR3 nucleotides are TGCGCAAGCAGCCAAGAAGCAGGTGGCTGGAGGGGCTACAATGAGCAGTTCCTC. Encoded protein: CASSQEAGGWRGYNEQFL.

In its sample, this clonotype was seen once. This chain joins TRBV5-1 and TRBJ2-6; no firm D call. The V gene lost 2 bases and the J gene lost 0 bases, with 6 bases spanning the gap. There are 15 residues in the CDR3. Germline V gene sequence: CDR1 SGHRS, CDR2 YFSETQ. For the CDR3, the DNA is TGCGCCAGCAGCTTCTTAGGCTCTGGGGCCAACGTCCTGACTTTC. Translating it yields CASSFLGSGANVLTF.

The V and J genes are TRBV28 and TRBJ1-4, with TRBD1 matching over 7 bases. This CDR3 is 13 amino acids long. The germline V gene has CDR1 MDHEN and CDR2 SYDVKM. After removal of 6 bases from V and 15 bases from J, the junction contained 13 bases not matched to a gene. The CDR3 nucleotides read TGTGCCAGCAGGGGGACAGCACCCGCGTCGGTGTTTTTT. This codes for CASRGTAPASVFF.

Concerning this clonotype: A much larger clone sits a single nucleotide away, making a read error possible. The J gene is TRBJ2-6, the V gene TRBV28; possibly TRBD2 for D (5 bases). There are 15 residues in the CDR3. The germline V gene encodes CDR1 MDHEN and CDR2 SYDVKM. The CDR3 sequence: CASGLRGSGANVLTF. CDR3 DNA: TGTGCCAGCGGTTTACGGGGTTCTGGGGCCAACGTCCTGACTTTC.

The CDR3 reads CSARGDREYEQYF. The CDR3 nucleotides are TGCAGTGCTCGCGGGGACAGGGAGTACGAGCAGTACTTC. The chain employs TRBV20-1 and TRBJ2-7; TRBD1 matches 9 bases. Germline V gene data show CDR1 as DFQATT and CDR2 as SNEGSKA (reference sequence). The CDR3 is 13 amino acids. The ends lost 5 bases at V and 4 bases at J; junction bases unmatched: 6.

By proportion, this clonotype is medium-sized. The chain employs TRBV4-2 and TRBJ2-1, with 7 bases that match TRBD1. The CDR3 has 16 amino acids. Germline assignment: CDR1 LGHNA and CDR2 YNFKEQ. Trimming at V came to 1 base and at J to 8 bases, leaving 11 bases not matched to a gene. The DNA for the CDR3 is TGTGCCAGCAGCCAAGCGAAAGGGGGCGCAAGCGATGAGCAGTTCTTC. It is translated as CASSQAKGGASDEQFF.

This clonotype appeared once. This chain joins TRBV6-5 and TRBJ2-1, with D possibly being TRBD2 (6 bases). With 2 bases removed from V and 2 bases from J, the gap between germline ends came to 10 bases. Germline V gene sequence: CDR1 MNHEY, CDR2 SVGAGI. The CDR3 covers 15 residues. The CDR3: CASSYGGATYNEQFF. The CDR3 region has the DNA TGTGCCAGCAGTTACGGCGGGGCGACCTACAATGAGCAGTTCTTC.

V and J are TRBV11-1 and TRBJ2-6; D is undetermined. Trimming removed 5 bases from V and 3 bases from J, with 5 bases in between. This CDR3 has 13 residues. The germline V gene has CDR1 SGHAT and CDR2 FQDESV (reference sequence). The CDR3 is CASSPFGANVLTF. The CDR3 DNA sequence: TGTGCCAGCAGCCCTTTTGGGGCCAACGTCCTGACTTTC.

CDR3 DNA sequence: TGTGCCAGCACCGAGGGTAGAGGAGGCACCGGGGAGCTGTTTTTT. Its protein product is CASTEGRGGTGELFF. This chain uses TRBV25-1 with TRBJ2-2, with D possibly TRBD2 on 5 matching bases. The CDR3 extends over 15 amino acids. Trimming took off 7 bases at V and 4 bases at J, with 16 bases between the two ends. CDR1 and CDR2 from the germline V gene are MGHDK and SYGVNS.

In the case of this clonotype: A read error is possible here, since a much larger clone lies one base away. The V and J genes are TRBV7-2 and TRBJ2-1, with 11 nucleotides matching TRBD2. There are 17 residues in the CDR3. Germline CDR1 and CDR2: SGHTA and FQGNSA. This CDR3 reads CAISWGERLAGRNEQFF. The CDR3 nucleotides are TGTGCCATCAGCTGGGGAGAAAGACTAGCGGGACGCAATGAGCAGTTCTTC.